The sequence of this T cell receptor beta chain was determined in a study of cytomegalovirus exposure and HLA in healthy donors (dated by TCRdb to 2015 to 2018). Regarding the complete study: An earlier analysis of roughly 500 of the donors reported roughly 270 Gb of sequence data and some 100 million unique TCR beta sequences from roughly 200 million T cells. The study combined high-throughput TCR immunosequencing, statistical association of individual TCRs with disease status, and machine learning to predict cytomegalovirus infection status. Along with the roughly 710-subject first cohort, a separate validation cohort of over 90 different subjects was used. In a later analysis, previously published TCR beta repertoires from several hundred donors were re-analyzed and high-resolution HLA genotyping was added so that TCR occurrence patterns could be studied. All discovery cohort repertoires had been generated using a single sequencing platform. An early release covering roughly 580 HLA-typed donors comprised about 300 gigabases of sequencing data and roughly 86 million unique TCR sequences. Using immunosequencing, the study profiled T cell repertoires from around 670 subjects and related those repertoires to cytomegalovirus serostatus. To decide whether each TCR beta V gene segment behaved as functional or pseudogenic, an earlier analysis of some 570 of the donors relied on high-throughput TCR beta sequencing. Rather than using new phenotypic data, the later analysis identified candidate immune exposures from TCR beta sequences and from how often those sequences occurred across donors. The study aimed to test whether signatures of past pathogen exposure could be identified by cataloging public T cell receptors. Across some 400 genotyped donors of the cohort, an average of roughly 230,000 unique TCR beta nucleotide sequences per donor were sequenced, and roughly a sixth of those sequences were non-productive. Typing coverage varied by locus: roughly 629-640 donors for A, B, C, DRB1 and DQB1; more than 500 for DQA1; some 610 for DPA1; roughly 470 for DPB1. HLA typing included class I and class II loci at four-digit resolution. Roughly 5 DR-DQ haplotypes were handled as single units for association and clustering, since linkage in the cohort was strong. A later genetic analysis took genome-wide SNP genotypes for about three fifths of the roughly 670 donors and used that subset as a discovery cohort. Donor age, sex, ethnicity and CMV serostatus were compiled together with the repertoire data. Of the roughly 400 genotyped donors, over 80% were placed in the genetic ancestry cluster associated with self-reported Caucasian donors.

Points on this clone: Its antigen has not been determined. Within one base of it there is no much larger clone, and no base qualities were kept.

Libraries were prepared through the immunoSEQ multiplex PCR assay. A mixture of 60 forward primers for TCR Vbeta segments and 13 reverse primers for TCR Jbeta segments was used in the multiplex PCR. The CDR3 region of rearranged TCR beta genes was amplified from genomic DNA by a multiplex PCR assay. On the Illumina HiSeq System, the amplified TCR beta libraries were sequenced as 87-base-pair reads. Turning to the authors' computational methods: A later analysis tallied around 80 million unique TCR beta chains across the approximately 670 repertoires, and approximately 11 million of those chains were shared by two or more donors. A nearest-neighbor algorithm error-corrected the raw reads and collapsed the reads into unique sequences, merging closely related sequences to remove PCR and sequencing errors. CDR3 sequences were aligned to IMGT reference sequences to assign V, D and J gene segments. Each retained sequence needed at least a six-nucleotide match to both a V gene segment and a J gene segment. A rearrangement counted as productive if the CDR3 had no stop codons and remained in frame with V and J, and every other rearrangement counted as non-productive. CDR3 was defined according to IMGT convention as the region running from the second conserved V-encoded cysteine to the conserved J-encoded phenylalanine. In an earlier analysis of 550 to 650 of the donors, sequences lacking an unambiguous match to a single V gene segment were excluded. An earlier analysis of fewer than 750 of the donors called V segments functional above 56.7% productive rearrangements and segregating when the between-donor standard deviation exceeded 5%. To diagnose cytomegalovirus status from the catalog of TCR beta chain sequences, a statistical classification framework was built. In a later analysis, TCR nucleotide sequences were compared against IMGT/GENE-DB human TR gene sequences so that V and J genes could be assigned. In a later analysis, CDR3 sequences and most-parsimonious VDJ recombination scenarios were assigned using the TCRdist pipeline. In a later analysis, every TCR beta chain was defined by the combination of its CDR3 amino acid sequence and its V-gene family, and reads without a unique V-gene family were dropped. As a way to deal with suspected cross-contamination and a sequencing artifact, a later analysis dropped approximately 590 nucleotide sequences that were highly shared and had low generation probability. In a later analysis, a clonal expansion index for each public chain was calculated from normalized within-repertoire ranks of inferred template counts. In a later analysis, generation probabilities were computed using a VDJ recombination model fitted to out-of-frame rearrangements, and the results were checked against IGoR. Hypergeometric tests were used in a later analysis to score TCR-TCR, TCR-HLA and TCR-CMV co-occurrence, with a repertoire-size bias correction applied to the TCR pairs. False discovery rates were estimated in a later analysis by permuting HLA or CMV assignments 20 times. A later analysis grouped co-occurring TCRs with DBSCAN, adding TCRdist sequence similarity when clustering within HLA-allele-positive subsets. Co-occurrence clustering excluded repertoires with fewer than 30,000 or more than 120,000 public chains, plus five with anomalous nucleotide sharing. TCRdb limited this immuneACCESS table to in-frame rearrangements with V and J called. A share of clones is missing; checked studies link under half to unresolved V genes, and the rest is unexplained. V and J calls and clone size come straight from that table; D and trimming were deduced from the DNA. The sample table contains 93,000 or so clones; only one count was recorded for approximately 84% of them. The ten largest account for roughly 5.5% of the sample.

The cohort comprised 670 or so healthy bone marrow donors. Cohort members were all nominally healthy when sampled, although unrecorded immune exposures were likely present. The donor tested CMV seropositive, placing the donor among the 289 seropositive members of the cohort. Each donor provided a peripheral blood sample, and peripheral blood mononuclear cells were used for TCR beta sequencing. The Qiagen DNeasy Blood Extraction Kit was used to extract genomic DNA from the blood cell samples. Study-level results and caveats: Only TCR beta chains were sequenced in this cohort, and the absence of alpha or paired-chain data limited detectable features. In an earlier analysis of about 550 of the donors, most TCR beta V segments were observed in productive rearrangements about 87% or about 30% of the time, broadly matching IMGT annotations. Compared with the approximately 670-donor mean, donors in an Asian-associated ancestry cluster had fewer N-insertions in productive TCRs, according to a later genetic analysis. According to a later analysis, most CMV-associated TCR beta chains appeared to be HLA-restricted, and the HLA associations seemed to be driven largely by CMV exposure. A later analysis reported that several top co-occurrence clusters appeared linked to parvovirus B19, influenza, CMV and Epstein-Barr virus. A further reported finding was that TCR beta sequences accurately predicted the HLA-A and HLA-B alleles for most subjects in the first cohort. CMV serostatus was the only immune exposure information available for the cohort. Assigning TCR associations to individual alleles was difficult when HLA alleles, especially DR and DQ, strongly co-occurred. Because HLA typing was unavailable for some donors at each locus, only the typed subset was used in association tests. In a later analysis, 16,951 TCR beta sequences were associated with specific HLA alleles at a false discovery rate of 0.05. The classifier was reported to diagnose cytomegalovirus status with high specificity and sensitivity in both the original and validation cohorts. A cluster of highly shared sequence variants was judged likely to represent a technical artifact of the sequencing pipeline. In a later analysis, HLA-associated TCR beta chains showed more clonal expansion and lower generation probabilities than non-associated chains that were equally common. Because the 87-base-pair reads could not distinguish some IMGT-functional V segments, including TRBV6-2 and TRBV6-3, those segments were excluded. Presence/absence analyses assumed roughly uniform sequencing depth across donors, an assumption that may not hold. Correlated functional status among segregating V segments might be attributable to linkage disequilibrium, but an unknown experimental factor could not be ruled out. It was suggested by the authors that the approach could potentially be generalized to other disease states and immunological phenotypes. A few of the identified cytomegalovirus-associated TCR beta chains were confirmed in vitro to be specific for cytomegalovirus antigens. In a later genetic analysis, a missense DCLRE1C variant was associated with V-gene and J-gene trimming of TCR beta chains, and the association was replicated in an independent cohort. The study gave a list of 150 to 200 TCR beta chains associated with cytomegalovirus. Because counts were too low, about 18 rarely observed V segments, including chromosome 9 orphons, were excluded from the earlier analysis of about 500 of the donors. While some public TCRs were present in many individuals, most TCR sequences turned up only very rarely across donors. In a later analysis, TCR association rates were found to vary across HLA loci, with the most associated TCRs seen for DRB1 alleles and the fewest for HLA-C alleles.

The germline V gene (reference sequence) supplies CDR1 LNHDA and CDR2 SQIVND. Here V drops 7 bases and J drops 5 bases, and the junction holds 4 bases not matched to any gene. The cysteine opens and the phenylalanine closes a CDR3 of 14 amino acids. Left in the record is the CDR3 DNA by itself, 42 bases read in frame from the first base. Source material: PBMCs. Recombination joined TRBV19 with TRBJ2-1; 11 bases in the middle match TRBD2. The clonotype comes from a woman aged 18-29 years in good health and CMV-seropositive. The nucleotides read TGTGCCAGTATAGCGGGGGGGCCTCACAATGAGCAGTTCTTC. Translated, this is CASIAGGPHNEQFF.